The 23 T cell receptor beta chains reported below all come from one sample, sequenced in a study of blood T cell repertoires in COVID-19. Here immunoSEQ multiplex PCR was the method, and the copy in TCRdb shows in-frame clones only, minus some. Here the sample spans roughly 200,000 clones, 70% to 90% being singletons. The sample was peripheral blood. The receptor source for this set is a woman in her seventies with active or convalescent COVID-19.

The chain combines TRBV28 with TRBJ2-3; TRBD1 matches at 10 bases. The CDR3 covers 15 residues. Per germline, CDR1 MDHEN and CDR2 SYDVKM. After removal of 6 bases from V and 3 bases from J, the junction contained 6 bases not matched to a gene. CDR3 sequence reads: CASRPPDRGTDTQYF. The CDR3 DNA is TGTGCCAGCAGGCCGCCGGACAGGGGGACAGATACGCAGTATTTT.

V usage is TRBV5-4 and J usage is TRBJ1-2; 10 bases match TRBD1. There are 14 residues in the CDR3. V shed 4 bases and J 8 bases; nucleotides not matched to a gene: 8. Germline V CDR1 and CDR2: SGHNT, YYREEE (reference sequence). The CDR3 DNA is TGTGCCAGCAGCCATCGACAGGGGGCGAGAGGCTACACCTTC. Amino acids: CASSHRQGARGYTF. The full variable domain, completed using reference TRBV5-4 and TRBJ1-2, is ETGVTQSPTHLIKTRGQQVTLRCSSQSGHNTVSWYQQALGQGPQFIFQYYREEENGRGNFPPRFSGLQFPNYSSELNVNALELDDSALYLCASSHRQGARGYTFGSGTRLTVV.

The gene calls are TRBV18 and TRBJ1-1; TRBD1 might be the D (6 bases). V was pared by 4 bases and J by 4 bases, with 13 bases between. The germline V gene has CDR1 KGHSH and CDR2 LQKENI. CDR3 length: 14 residues. In DNA form, the CDR3 reads TGTGCCAGCTCACACAGGGTTTTGGGCACTGAAGCTTTCTTT. As protein: CASSHRVLGTEAFF. The variable domain in full, completed from reference TRBV18 and TRBJ1-1, reads NAGVMQNPRHLVRRRGQEARLRCSPMKGHSHVYWYRQLPEEGLKFMVYLQKENIIDESGMPKERFSAEFPKEGPSILRIQQVVRGDSAAYFCASSHRVLGTEAFFGQGTRLTVV.

The chain uses TRBV19 and TRBJ2-2; TRBD2 agrees at 8 bases. CDR1 and CDR2 (germline): LNHDA, SQIVND (reference sequence). The CDR3 covers 16 residues. Trimming cost V 3 bases and J 0 bases; bases outside gene matches: 3. The CDR3 protein is CASSITSGANTGELFF. The CDR3 DNA follows: TGTGCCAGTAGTATTACTAGCGGAGCGAACACCGGGGAGCTGTTTTTT. The full variable domain, in which reference TRBV19 and TRBJ2-2 provide the parts outside the CDR3, is DGGITQSPKYLFRKEGQNVTLSCEQNLNHDAMYWYRQDPGQGLRLIYYSQIVNDFQKGDIAEGYSVSREKKESFPLTVTSAQKNPTAFYLCASSITSGANTGELFFGEGSRLTVL.

This rearrangement joins TRBV5-1 to TRBJ2-5; TRBD1 matches 9 bases. The CDR3 contains 13 residues. With 6 bases clipped from V and 4 bases from J, the junction kept 4 bases outside the gene matches. CDR1 is SGHRS and CDR2 is YFSETQ in the germline V gene. CDR3 nucleotide sequence: TGCGCCAGCATGGGACAGGGAGGAGAGACCCAGTACTTC. It encodes CASMGQGGETQYF.

V gene TRBV11-2 combines with J gene TRBJ2-7, with TRBD2 as a possible D gene (5 bases). Germline V CDR1 and CDR2: SGHAT, FQNNGV. This CDR3 comprises 13 residues. V gave up 2 bases and J gave up 4 bases, with 9 bases separating them. The CDR3 loop reads CASSLSGMYEQYF. CDR3 coding DNA: TGTGCCAGCAGCTTATCGGGAATGTACGAGCAGTACTTC.

The chain couples TRBV24-1 to TRBJ2-5; D is ambiguous. The V gene lost 1 base and the J gene lost 5 bases, with 13 bases spanning the gap. The germline gives CDR1 KGHDR, CDR2 SFDVKD. The CDR3 is 15 residues long. The CDR3 spells CATSDFGSRWETQYF. CDR3 DNA: TGTGCCACCAGTGATTTCGGTTCTCGGTGGGAGACCCAGTACTTC.

The V and J genes are TRBV5-1 and TRBJ2-7; the match to TRBD1 covers 7 bases. This CDR3 has 19 amino acids. Trimming at V came to 0 bases and at J to 3 bases, leaving 18 bases not matched to a gene. Germline CDR1 reads SGHRS; CDR2 reads YFSETQ. The CDR3 DNA reads TGCGCCAGCAGCTTGGCGGGCAGGGGGTACTCCGCACCTTACTACGAGCAGTACTTC. Translating it yields CASSLAGRGYSAPYYEQYF.

The chain is built from TRBV6-5 and TRBJ2-7; possibly TRBD2 for D (6 bases). The CDR3 loop spans 15 amino acids. Germline loops: CDR1 MNHEY, CDR2 SVGAGI. Trimming cost V 0 bases and J 3 bases, with 12 bases left between them. This chain's CDR3 is CASSYSRPGGYEQYF. The CDR3 DNA reads TGTGCCAGCAGTTACTCGAGACCCGGGGGCTACGAGCAGTACTTC.

The chain joins TRBV19 to TRBJ2-7; 8 nucleotides align to TRBD1. The CDR3 sequence is 15 residues long. The trim removed 4 bases at V and 5 bases at J, leaving 10 bases unmatched. In germline, CDR1 is LNHDA, CDR2 SQIVND (reference sequence). CDR3 in amino acids: CASSSAGGVGDEQYF. The CDR3 DNA sequence: TGTGCCAGTAGTAGCGCAGGGGGCGTTGGGGACGAGCAGTACTTC.

The chain links TRBV4-1 to TRBJ2-7; TRBD2 is a possible D gene (6 bases). Trimming cost V 1 base and J 2 bases, with 21 bases left between them. The germline V gene encodes CDR1 MGHRA and CDR2 YSYEKL. This CDR3 has 18 residues. The DNA of the CDR3 is TGCGCCAGCAGCCAAGTTCGCGCCCTAGCGAGACCCACCTACGAGCAGTACTTC. Encoded protein: CASSQVRALARPTYEQYF.

The chain is built from TRBV9 and TRBJ2-1, with 11 bases matching TRBD2. Germline V lookup: CDR1 SGDLS, CDR2 YYNGEE. The CDR3 extends over 16 amino acids. V lost 0 bases to trimming and J lost 10 bases; unmatched junction nucleotides: 9. The CDR3 DNA reads as TGTGCCAGCAGCGTAGCAACACTAGCGGGAGTACGGGAGCAGTTCTTC. This encodes CASSVATLAGVREQFF.

A remark on this clone: The missing conserved phenylalanine or tryptophan at the end of this CDR3 makes a read error likely. The DNA is left out, because the CDR3 cannot be placed on it with certainty; the CDR3 is given as TCRdb lists it. This rearrangement joins TRBV29-1 to TRBJ1-2; the tabulated D call, TRBD1, remains unverified against the DNA. The CDR3 has 11 residues if both end residues are counted. Germline CDR1 reads SQVTM; CDR2 reads ANQGSEA. CDR3 residues: CSVIGQGPLIL.

CDR3: CASSPFLSGGYNEQFF. Here the CDR3 DNA reads TGTGCCAGCAGCCCTTTTTTGAGCGGGGGATACAATGAGCAGTTCTTC. This chain connects TRBV11-2 to TRBJ2-1; 8 bases are a match to TRBD2. Germline V CDR1 and CDR2: SGHAT, FQNNGV. Trimming removed 5 bases from V and 4 bases from J; junction bases left unmatched: 10. This CDR3 is built from 16 residues.

The J gene is TRBJ1-2, the V gene TRBV5-6; 10 nucleotides match TRBD1. J gave up 4 bases and V 0 bases, and 6 bases lay outside the gene matches. Germline CDR1 and CDR2: SGHDT and YYEEEE. The CDR3 spans 16 residues. CDR3 nucleotides: TGTGCCAGCAGCTTGGCGGCGGGACAGGGGACCTATGGCTACACCTTC. Residues: CASSLAAGQGTYGYTF.

The chain employs TRBV6-1 and TRBJ2-1, with D possibly being TRBD2 (5 bases). Trimming removed 2 bases from V and 7 bases from J, with 6 bases in between. Looked up from germline, CDR1 is MNHNS and CDR2 is SASEGT. The CDR3 loop spans 12 amino acids. The CDR3 loop reads CASSETGNEQFF. The CDR3, as DNA: TGTGCCAGCAGTGAAACGGGAAATGAGCAGTTCTTC.

This sequence joins TRBV18 and TRBJ1-2; no clear D gene. V was shortened by 0 bases and J by 6 bases, with 11 bases between the two germline ends. Germline CDR1 reads KGHSH; CDR2 reads LQKENI. The CDR3 contains 14 residues. The CDR3 sequence: CASSPPSVNHGYTF. The CDR3 nucleotides read TGTGCCAGCTCACCACCCTCGGTTAATCATGGCTACACCTTC.

The chain uses TRBV6-6 and TRBJ2-6; D is unclear. V was cut by 6 bases and J by 1 base, with 10 bases left in between. CDR1 and CDR2 from the germline V gene are MNHNY and SVGAGI (reference sequence). CDR3 length equals 15 residues. The CDR3 sequence is CASRPQVSGANVLTF. DNA for the CDR3: TGTGCCAGCAGACCCCAGGTTTCTGGGGCCAACGTCCTGACTTTC.

This chain uses TRBV28 with TRBJ1-2; the match to TRBD1 covers 8 bases. This CDR3 spans 12 amino acids. Germline CDR1 MDHEN, CDR2 SYDVKM. Germline trimming cut 6 bases from V and 7 bases from J; bases unmatched to any gene: 4. In nucleotides, the CDR3 is TGTGCCAGCAGCCCAGGGGGCACTGGCTACACCTTC. As protein: CASSPGGTGYTF.

The chain employs TRBV6-5 and TRBJ2-7, with D perhaps TRBD1 (6 bases). Trimming took off 8 bases at V and 7 bases at J, with 18 bases between the two ends. The CDR3 has 13 amino acids. Germline V gives CDR1 MNHEY, CDR2 SVGAGI. Here the CDR3 DNA reads TGTGCCAGCTCCCACGGGACAATAACAGAGCAGTACTTC. It encodes CASSHGTITEQYF.

The gene calls are TRBV25-1 and TRBJ2-3; TRBD2 aligns across 8 bases. V was pared by 1 base and J by 1 base, with 7 bases of the junction left unmatched. From germline, CDR1 is MGHDK and CDR2 SYGVNS. The CDR3 has 17 amino acids. CDR3 protein: CASSELGVAGRTDTQYF. The DNA of the CDR3 is TGTGCCAGCAGTGAATTGGGGGTAGCGGGGCGCACAGATACGCAGTATTTT. The whole variable domain, remainder taken from reference TRBV25-1 and TRBJ2-3, is EADIYQTPRYLVIGTGKKITLECSQTMGHDKMYWYQQDPGMELHLIHYSYGVNSTEKGDLSSESTVSRIRTEHFPLTLESARPSHTSQYLCASSELGVAGRTDTQYFGPGTRLTVL.

V gene TRBV28 combines with J gene TRBJ1-5, with 7 nucleotides matching TRBD1. V shed 5 bases and J 4 bases; nucleotides not matched to a gene: 8. This CDR3 has 15 amino acids. Germline lookup yields CDR1 MDHEN and CDR2 SYDVKM. The CDR3 nucleotides read TGTGCCAGCAGTGTCGGGGCAGGGGGTAATCAGCCCCAGCATTTT. This sequence encodes CASSVGAGGNQPQHF.

This chain joins TRBV30 and TRBJ1-1, with D possibly being TRBD1 (6 bases). Per germline, CDR1 GTSNPN and CDR2 SVGIG (reference sequence). V was clipped by 4 bases and J by 1 base, with 19 bases between them. The CDR3 totals 16 residues. The CDR3 DNA is TGTGCCTGGATCAGAGGACAGTCCCTCCGGAACACTGAAGCTTTCTTT. Translating gives CAWIRGQSLRNTEAFF.